This is a list of T cell receptor beta chains from one sample in a study of blood T cell repertoires in COVID-19. The method was immunoSEQ multiplex PCR; TCRdb's version includes in-frame clones alone and lacks a portion of them. In the table there are some 200,000 clones, over 75% of which are singletons. Material for sequencing was peripheral blood. These TCRs come from a man aged 80 or over with acute or convalescent COVID-19. Both conserved end residues are part of each CDR3. D genes are given only for firm matches. Size is omitted from some rows. Given values are once, few, many or a class for expanded clones.

13	TRBV28	TRBJ1-2	-	once	CASSQQGPYGYTF	TGTGCCAGCAGTCAGCAGGGGCCCTATGGCTACACCTTC
13	TRBV28	TRBJ1-3	-	-	CASSLLQGNTIYF	TGTGCCAGCAGTTTATTGCAGGGAAACACCATATATTTT
16	TRBV2	TRBJ2-7	-	-	CASSEALQGPQGEQYF	TGTGCCAGCAGTGAAGCGCTTCAGGGGCCCCAAGGGGAGCAGTACTTC
18	TRBV4-2	TRBJ1-1	TRBD1	-	CASSQGRTGLYGDTEAFF	TGTGCCAGCAGCCAAGGGCGGACAGGGTTGTACGGGGACACTGAAGCTTTCTTT
13	TRBV5-8	TRBJ1-6	-	-	CASSVGTRTPLHF	TGTGCCAGCAGCGTCGGGACACGGACACCCCTCCACTTT
16	TRBV5-1	TRBJ1-1	TRBD1	-	CASSSRQGWGKAEAFF	TGCGCCAGCAGCTCGAGACAGGGTTGGGGAAAAGCTGAAGCTTTCTTT
13	TRBV19	TRBJ2-1	-	-	CASSITRDNEQFF	TGTGCCAGTAGTATTACCAGGGACAATGAGCAGTTCTTC
14	TRBV28	TRBJ2-6	TRBD1	-	CASWTGSGANVLTF	TGTGCCAGCTGGACAGGGTCTGGGGCCAACGTCCTGACTTTC
15	TRBV7-9	TRBJ1-2	-	-	CASSLPDRDTYGYTF	TGTGCCAGCAGCTTACCCGACCGGGACACGTATGGCTACACCTTC
14	TRBV6-5	TRBJ1-5	-	few	CASSPTPSGQPQHF	TGTGCCAGCAGTCCAACACCGTCCGGGCAGCCCCAGCATTTT
13	TRBV6-6	TRBJ1-3	-	-	CASCGTNGNTIYF	TGTGCCAGCTGTGGGACAAATGGAAACACCATATATTTT
14	TRBV19	TRBJ2-5	-	-	CASKESGKKETQYF	TGTGCCAGTAAGGAGTCGGGGAAAAAAGAGACCCAGTACTTC
16	TRBV27	TRBJ1-2	TRBD1	-	CASSSTTIGQGNGYTF	TGTGCCAGCAGTTCGACGACCATCGGACAGGGTAATGGCTACACCTTC
14	TRBV2	TRBJ2-3	TRBD1	once	CASTPDRISDTQYF	TGTGCCAGCACCCCGGACAGGATCTCAGATACGCAGTATTTT
13	TRBV7-9	TRBJ1-1	-	-	CASSLLGNTEAFF	TGTGCCAGCAGCTTACTAGGGAACACTGAAGCTTTCTTT